These 31 T cell receptor beta chains originate from one sample sequenced in a study of blood T cell repertoires in COVID-19. Libraries were prepared by immunoSEQ multiplex PCR; TCRdb keeps only in-frame clonotypes and omits some of them. The sample has about 130,000 clones, roughly 90% seen once; the top ten hold around 3.7%. The sequencing input was peripheral blood. The receptors shown here come from a man aged 50 to 60 with active COVID-19.

V is TRBV5-1 and J is TRBJ2-6; D might be TRBD1 (5 bases). Trimming left V 4 bases short and J 0 bases short, with 5 bases between. Germline-derived CDR1 and CDR2 are SGHRS and YFSETQ. CDR3 length: 14 residues. DNA for the CDR3: TGCGCCAGCAGCGGGGCCTCTGGGGCCAACGTCCTGACTTTC. This gives the protein CASSGASGANVLTF.

The rearrangement uses TRBV20-1 and TRBJ2-5; D is unclear. V shed 2 bases and J shed 5 bases, with 6 bases lying between them. This CDR3 spans 11 amino acids. Germline V gives CDR1 DFQATT, CDR2 SNEGSKA (reference sequence). CDR3 loop: CSARFRETQYF. The CDR3 region has the DNA TGCAGTGCTAGATTTCGGGAGACCCAGTACTTC.

The J gene is TRBJ1-5, the V gene TRBV15; 7 positions agree with TRBD1. Germline-derived CDR1 and CDR2 are LNHNV and YYDKDF (reference sequence). The CDR3 runs to 16 residues. With V trimmed by 2 bases and J by 9 bases, 13 bases remained unmatched. CDR3 loop: CATSRLQGLGLGPQHF. DNA for the CDR3: TGTGCCACCAGCAGATTACAGGGGCTGGGCTTGGGGCCCCAGCATTTT. The variable domain in full, with the rest retrieved from reference TRBV15 and TRBJ1-5, is DAMVIQNPRYQVTQFGKPVTLSCSQTLNHNVMYWYQQKSSQAPKLLFHYYDKDFNNEADTPDNFQSRRPNTSFCFLDIRSPGLGDTAMYLCATSRLQGLGLGPQHFGDGTRLSIL.

This clone was found once. The V and J genes are TRBV19 and TRBJ2-5, with D perhaps TRBD2 (6 bases). This CDR3 is 14 amino acids long. Between the trimmed V and J ends, which lost 5 bases and 6 bases, there was a span of 16 bases. Germline loops: CDR1 LNHDA, CDR2 SQIVND (reference sequence). The CDR3 reads CASSPLDGRKTQYF. The CDR3 DNA follows: TGTGCCAGTAGTCCCTTGGACGGGAGAAAGACCCAGTACTTC.

The chain joins TRBV3-1 (or the pseudogene TRBV3-2) to TRBJ2-5, with 9 bases matching TRBD2. The V segment lost 0 bases and the J segment 2 bases; nucleotides outside the gene matches: 7. Germline CDR1 reads LGHDT; CDR2 reads YNNKEL (reference sequence). This CDR3 is built from 17 residues. CDR3 DNA sequence: TGTGCCAGCAGCCAAGAAGTCCGGCTAGCGGGGCAAGAGACCCAGTACTTC. It specifies CASSQEVRLAGQETQYF.

The chain links TRBV7-6 to TRBJ1-4; D is possibly TRBD1 (5 bases). The CDR3 has 14 residues. Trimming took off 3 bases at V and 7 bases at J, with 12 bases between the two ends. The germline gives CDR1 SGHVS, CDR2 FNYEAQ. The CDR3 sequence is CASSFGGMSEKLFF. The CDR3, as DNA: TGTGCCAGCAGCTTTGGGGGGATGAGTGAAAAACTGTTTTTT.

V usage is TRBV5-1 and J usage is TRBJ2-7; 8 bases are shared with TRBD1. This CDR3 is built from 14 residues. Unmatched junction bases numbered 6, after V lost 2 bases and J lost 5 bases. Germline CDR1 is SGHRS and CDR2 is YFSETQ. The CDR3 reads CASSFNNRGNEQYF. CDR3 sequence (DNA): TGCGCCAGCAGCTTTAACAACAGGGGGAACGAGCAGTACTTC.

This chain joins TRBV21-1 and TRBJ2-3; no check of the table's D call, TRBD2, against the DNA was made. TRBV21-1 is reported as a pseudogene. CDR3 length: 19 residues. The CDR3: CASSKINQGASGGTDTQYF. The CDR3 DNA reads TGTGCCAGCAGCAAAATAAACCAGGGGGCTAGCGGGGGCACAGATACGCAGTATTTT.

The V and J genes are TRBV5-5 and TRBJ1-4; 9 bases line up with TRBD1. The CDR3 loop spans 13 amino acids. The germline gives CDR1 SGHKS, CDR2 YYEKEE (reference sequence). The junction had 7 bases not matched to a gene; V was cut back by 5 bases and J by 11 bases. Here the CDR3 reads CASSSGTGLKLFF. The CDR3 nucleotides are TGTGCCAGCAGTTCCGGGACAGGGCTCAAACTGTTTTTT.

The chain is built from TRBV19 and TRBJ2-2; 7 bases map to TRBD1. The CDR3 length is 16 residues. V trimming: 3 bases; J trimming: 0 bases; junction bases outside the gene matches: 4. CDR1 and CDR2 from the germline V gene are LNHDA and SQIVND (reference sequence). The CDR3 spells CASSIGGQANTGELFF. CDR3 DNA sequence: TGTGCCAGTAGTATTGGAGGACAGGCGAACACCGGGGAGCTGTTTTTT.

The chain joins TRBV7-2 to TRBJ1-1, with D unclear. This CDR3 spans 12 amino acids. V lost 4 bases and J lost 11, with 14 bases in between. Germline assignment: CDR1 SGHTA and CDR2 FQGNSA. CDR3 in DNA: TGTGCCAGCAGCTCCTCGTCCGGGGTGGCTTTCTTT. This encodes CASSSSSGVAFF.

This chain connects TRBV24-1 to TRBJ2-1, with a possible D match to TRBD1 (5 bases). V was cut by 1 base and J by 13 bases, with 13 bases left in between. The CDR3 contains 13 residues. Germline lookup yields CDR1 KGHDR and CDR2 SFDVKD. This CDR3 reads CATSDFLGQGQFF. DNA of the CDR3: TGTGCCACCAGTGATTTTTTAGGGCAGGGACAGTTCTTC.

The chain couples TRBV6-6 to TRBJ1-1; D may be TRBD1 (6 bases). Trimming removed 5 bases from V and 1 base from J, with 8 bases in between. This CDR3 comprises 13 residues. The germline V gene encodes CDR1 MNHNY and CDR2 SVGAGI (reference sequence). In DNA, the CDR3 is TGTGCCAGCAGTCAACAGGGGAACACTGAAGCTTTCTTT. Its translation: CASSQQGNTEAFF.

The chain has TRBV30 and TRBJ1-2; D unresolved. Between the trimmed V and J ends, which lost 5 bases and 8 bases, there was a span of 15 bases. The CDR3 has 12 residues. The germline V gene has CDR1 GTSNPN and CDR2 SVGIG (reference sequence). The CDR3 DNA is TGTGCCTGGGAAGACCGGGTAGGCGGCTACACCTTC. Encoded protein: CAWEDRVGGYTF.

The V call is TRBV18, the J call TRBJ1-1, with 8 bases lining up with TRBD1. Germline V gives CDR1 KGHSH, CDR2 LQKENI. With 2 bases clipped from V and 2 bases from J, the junction kept 7 bases outside the gene matches. The CDR3 loop spans 16 amino acids. CDR3 bases: TGTGCCAGCTCACCAACGACAGGGGCCTCCAACACTGAAGCTTTCTTT. This codes for CASSPTTGASNTEAFF.

This sequence joins TRBV3-1 (or the pseudogene TRBV3-2) and TRBJ1-5; D is undetermined. The ends were cut back, 1 base at V and 5 bases at J, with 6 bases in the middle. This CDR3 comprises 13 residues. Germline lookup yields CDR1 LGHDT and CDR2 YNNKEL (reference sequence). The CDR3 DNA sequence: TGTGCCAGCAGCCAAGTAGCGGATCAGCCCCAGCATTTT. Translated, it gives CASSQVADQPQHF.

The V call is TRBV24-1, the J call TRBJ2-2, with 9 bases fitting TRBD2. J gave up 7 bases and V 1 base, and 9 bases lay outside the gene matches. Germline CDR1 and CDR2: KGHDR and SFDVKD. There are 17 residues in the CDR3. CDR3 DNA sequence: TGTGCCACCAGTGATTTCCGGGCTAGCGGGAACGGCGGGGAGCTGTTTTTT. Translated, it gives CATSDFRASGNGGELFF.

The rearrangement uses TRBV18 and TRBJ2-2; D is unresolved. Germline-derived CDR1 and CDR2 are KGHSH and LQKENI. CDR3 length: 12 residues. The V and J ends lost 3 bases and 5 bases respectively, with 4 bases between them. In DNA, the CDR3 is TGTGCCAGCTCACCGGAGACCGGGGAGCTGTTTTTT. The encoded protein is CASSPETGELFF.

The rearrangement joins TRBV27 to TRBJ1-6; D unresolved. This CDR3 is built from 16 residues. V was trimmed by 3 bases and J by 0 bases, leaving 9 bases between them. The germline V gene encodes CDR1 MNHEY and CDR2 SMNVEV (reference sequence). CDR3 DNA: TGTGCCAGCAGTTTCTCGGGGAGCTCCTATAATTCACCCCTCCACTTT. Protein sequence: CASSFSGSSYNSPLHF.

V usage is TRBV5-5 and J usage is TRBJ2-1; 7 bases align to TRBD2. This CDR3 is built from 15 residues. Germline CDR1 reads SGHKS; CDR2 reads YYEKEE (reference sequence). V shed 2 bases and J 2 bases; nucleotides not matched to a gene: 4. CDR3 protein: CASSFSGGPYNEQFF. As DNA, the CDR3 is TGTGCCAGCAGCTTCTCGGGGGGACCCTACAATGAGCAGTTCTTC.

The chain's CDR3 is CASSQVLGLDTEAFF. The CDR3 DNA sequence: TGCGCCAGCAGCCAAGTCCTGGGCCTCGACACTGAAGCTTTCTTT. The chain carries TRBV4-1 and TRBJ1-1; D is unclear. V lost 1 base to trimming and J lost 3 bases, with 12 bases between them. This CDR3 region has 15 residues. CDR1 is MGHRA, CDR2 YSYEKL, per germline.

This chain joins TRBV2 and TRBJ2-2; tentatively, D is TRBD1 (5 bases). From germline, CDR1 is SNHLY and CDR2 FYNNEI. This CDR3 is built from 14 residues. The ends were cut back, 6 bases at V and 5 bases at J, with 13 bases in the middle. The CDR3 nucleotides are TGTGCCAGCAGCCCGTACAGGTTTACCGGGGAGCTGTTTTTT. Protein: CASSPYRFTGELFF. Supplemented by reference TRBV2 and TRBJ2-2, the full variable domain reads EPEVTQTPSHQVTQMGQEVILRCVPISNHLYFYWYRQILGQKVEFLVSFYNNEISEKSEIFDDQFSVERPDGSNFTLKIRSTKLEDSAMYFCASSPYRFTGELFFGEGSRLTVL.

The chain is built from TRBV4-2 and TRBJ2-3; maybe TRBD1 (5 bases). The CDR3 has 17 amino acids. Germline CDR1 and CDR2: LGHNA and YNFKEQ. V shed 1 base and J shed 4 bases, with 18 bases lying between them. CDR3 DNA sequence: TGTGCCAGCAGCCAAGCCCTAGTAAGACAGCAGGCAGATACGCAGTATTTT. Protein product: CASSQALVRQQADTQYF.

This chain joins TRBV24-1 and TRBJ2-1; 8 bases align to TRBD1. The CDR3 consists of 12 residues. J was trimmed by 9 bases and V by 9 bases; bases with no gene match: 6. Germline CDR1 reads KGHDR; CDR2 reads SFDVKD. DNA of the CDR3: TGTGCCACCCCCCAGGGGGCCAGTGAGCAGTTCTTC. Translation: CATPQGASEQFF.

This clone appeared a single time. V is TRBV19 and J is TRBJ1-5; weak D call: TRBD1 (6 bases). CDR1 and CDR2 from the germline V gene are LNHDA and SQIVND (reference sequence). This CDR3 has 17 amino acids. V dropped 6 bases and J dropped 4 bases, with 22 bases sitting between them. CDR3 sequence (DNA): TGTGCCAGTAGAAGGCTGGGGGCAGATGGGACGAATCAGCCCCAGCATTTT. This translates into CASRRLGADGTNQPQHF.

V usage is TRBV7-2 and J usage is TRBJ1-5; 7 nucleotides line up with TRBD1. The V gene's germline CDR1 is SGHTA and CDR2 FQGNSA. The length of the CDR3 is 15 residues. The junction had 6 bases not matched to a gene; V was cut back by 0 bases and J by 7 bases. CDR3: CASSLAPTGLQPQHF. DNA of the CDR3: TGTGCCAGCAGCTTAGCGCCGACAGGGTTACAGCCCCAGCATTTT.

The genes are TRBV16 and TRBJ1-5; no clear D gene. The ends were cut back, 1 base at V and 11 bases at J, with 21 bases in the middle. The CDR3 is made up of 16 amino acids. From germline, CDR1 is KGHSY and CDR2 FQNENV. Written as DNA, the CDR3 is TGTGCCAGCAGCCAATTGCCCCCGGCCAGGTTCACGGCCCAGCATTTT. Translated, it gives CASSQLPPARFTAQHF.

CDR3 bases: TGTGCCAGCAGCTTCTTTGCGGGAGAAAGGGGCTACACCTTC. Protein: CASSFFAGERGYTF. The J gene is TRBJ1-2, the V gene TRBV7-9; the D is unclear. Trimming left V 3 bases short and J 8 bases short, with 16 bases between. CDR1 SEHNR and CDR2 FQNEAQ come from the germline V gene (reference sequence). This CDR3 has 14 residues. Full variable domain (outside the CDR3, taken from reference TRBV7-9 and TRBJ1-2): DTGVSQNPRHKITKRGQNVTFRCDPISEHNRLYWYRQTLGQGPEFLTYFQNEAQLEKSRLLSDRFSAERPKGSFSTLEIQRTEQGDSAMYLCASSFFAGERGYTFGSGTRLTVV.

This clone was counted a single time. CDR3 region: CASSQPDRDRNTDTQYF. CDR3 nucleotide sequence: TGTGCCAGCAGCCAACCCGACCGGGACAGAAACACAGATACGCAGTATTTT. V and J are TRBV16 and TRBJ2-3, with 7 bases identical to TRBD1. Trimming took 2 bases from V and 2 from J; bases not matched to a gene: 10. This CDR3 region has 17 residues. Germline V CDR1 and CDR2: KGHSY, FQNENV.

For this clone: This same CDR3 is encoded by further DNA sequences in the sample. The genes are TRBV5-1 and TRBJ1-1; D remains unclear. Trimming left V 5 bases short and J 1 base short, with 6 bases between. The CDR3 totals 12 residues. Germline V lookup: CDR1 SGHRS, CDR2 YFSETQ. The CDR3 sequence is CASSAGNTEAFF. The CDR3, as DNA: TGCGCCAGCAGTGCAGGGAACACTGAAGCTTTCTTT.

This clone was found once. This chain links TRBV7-9 with TRBJ2-3; 9 nucleotides align to TRBD2. Germline CDR1 is SEHNR and CDR2 is FQNEAQ (reference sequence). The CDR3 length is 16 residues. V gave up 5 bases and J gave up 3 bases; unmatched junction bases: 9. The DNA of the CDR3 is TGTGCCAGCAGCATATTAGCGGGAGTAGGGACAGATACGCAGTATTTT. Protein product: CASSILAGVGTDTQYF.